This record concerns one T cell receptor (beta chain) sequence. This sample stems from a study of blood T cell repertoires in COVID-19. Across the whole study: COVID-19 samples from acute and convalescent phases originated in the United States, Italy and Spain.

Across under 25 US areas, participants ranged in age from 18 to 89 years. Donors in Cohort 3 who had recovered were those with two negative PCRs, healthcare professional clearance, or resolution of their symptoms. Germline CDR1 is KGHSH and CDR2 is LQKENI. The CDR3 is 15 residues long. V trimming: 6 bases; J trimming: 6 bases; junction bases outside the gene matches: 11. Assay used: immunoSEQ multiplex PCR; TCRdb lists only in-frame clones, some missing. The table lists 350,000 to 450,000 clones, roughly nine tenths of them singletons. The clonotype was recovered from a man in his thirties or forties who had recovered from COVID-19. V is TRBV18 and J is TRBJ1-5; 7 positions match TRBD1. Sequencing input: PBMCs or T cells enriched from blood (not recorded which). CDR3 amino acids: CASSPNDRARQPQHF. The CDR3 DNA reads TGTGCCAGCTCCCCAAACGACAGGGCACGTCAGCCCCAGCATTTT.